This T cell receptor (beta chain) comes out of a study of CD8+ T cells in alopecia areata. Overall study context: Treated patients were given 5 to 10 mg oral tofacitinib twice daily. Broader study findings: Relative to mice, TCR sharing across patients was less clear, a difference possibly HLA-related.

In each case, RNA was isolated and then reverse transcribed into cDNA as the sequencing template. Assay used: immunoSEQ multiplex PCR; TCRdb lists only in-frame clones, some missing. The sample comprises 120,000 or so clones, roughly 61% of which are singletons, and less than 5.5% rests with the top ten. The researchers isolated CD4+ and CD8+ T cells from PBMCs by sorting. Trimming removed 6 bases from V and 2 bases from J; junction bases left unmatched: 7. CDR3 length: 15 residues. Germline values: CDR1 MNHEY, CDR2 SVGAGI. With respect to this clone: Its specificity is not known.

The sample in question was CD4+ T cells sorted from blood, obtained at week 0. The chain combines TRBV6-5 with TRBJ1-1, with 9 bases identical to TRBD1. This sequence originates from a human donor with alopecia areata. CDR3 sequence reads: CASSKRTGENTEAFF. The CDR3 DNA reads TGTGCCAGCAGCAAGCGGACAGGGGAAAACACTGAAGCTTTCTTT.